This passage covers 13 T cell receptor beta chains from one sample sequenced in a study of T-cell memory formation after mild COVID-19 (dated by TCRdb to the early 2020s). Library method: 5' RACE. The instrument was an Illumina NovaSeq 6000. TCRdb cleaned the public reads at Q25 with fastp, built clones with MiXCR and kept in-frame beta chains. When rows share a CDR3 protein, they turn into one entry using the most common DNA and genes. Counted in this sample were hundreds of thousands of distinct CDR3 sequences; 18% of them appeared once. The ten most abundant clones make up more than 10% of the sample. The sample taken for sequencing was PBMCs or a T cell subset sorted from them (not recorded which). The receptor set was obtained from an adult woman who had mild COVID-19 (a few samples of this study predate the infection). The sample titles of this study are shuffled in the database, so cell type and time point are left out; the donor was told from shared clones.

Here the CDR3 DNA reads TGTGCCTGGAGCCCCAGGGGGCGCGTCCGGGGGATCACTGAAGCTTTCTTT. Its translation is CAWSPRGRVRGITEAFF. The chain is built from TRBV30 and TRBJ1-1, with 8 bases aligning to TRBD1. Germline CDR1 GTSNPN, CDR2 SVGIG (reference sequence). The CDR3 totals 17 residues. Trimming took 3 bases from V and 4 from J; bases not matched to a gene: 16.

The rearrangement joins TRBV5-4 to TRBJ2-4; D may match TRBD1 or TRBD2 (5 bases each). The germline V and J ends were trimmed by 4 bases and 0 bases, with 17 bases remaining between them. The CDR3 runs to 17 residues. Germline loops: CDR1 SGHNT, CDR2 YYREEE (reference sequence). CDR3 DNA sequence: TGTGCCAGCAGCCCTGGAGGCCCGCAGGGAGCCAAAAACATTCAGTACTTC. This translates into CASSPGGPQGAKNIQYF. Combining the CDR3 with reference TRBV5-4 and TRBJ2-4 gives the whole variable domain ETGVTQSPTHLIKTRGQQVTLRCSSQSGHNTVSWYQQALGQGPQFIFQYYREEENGRGNFPPRFSGLQFPNYSSELNVNALELDDSALYLCASSPGGPQGAKNIQYFGAGTRLSVL.

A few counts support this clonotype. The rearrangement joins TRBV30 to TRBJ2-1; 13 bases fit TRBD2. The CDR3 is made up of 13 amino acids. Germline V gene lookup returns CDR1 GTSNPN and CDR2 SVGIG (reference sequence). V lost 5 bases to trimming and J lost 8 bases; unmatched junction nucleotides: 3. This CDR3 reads CAWGTSGMDEQFF. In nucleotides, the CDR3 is TGTGCCTGGGGGACTAGCGGGATGGATGAGCAGTTCTTC.

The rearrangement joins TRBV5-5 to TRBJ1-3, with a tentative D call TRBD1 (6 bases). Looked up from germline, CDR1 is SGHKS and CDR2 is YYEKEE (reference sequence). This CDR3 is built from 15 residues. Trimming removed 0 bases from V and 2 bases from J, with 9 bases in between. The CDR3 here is CASSLVGHTGNTIYF. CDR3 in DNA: TGTGCCAGCAGCTTGGTGGGACATACTGGAAACACCATATATTTT.

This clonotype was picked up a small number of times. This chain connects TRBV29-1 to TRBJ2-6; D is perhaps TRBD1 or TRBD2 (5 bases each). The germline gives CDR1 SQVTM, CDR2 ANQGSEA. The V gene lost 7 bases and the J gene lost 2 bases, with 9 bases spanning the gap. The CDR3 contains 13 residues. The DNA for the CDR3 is TGCAGCGGAGGGGCTGCTGGGGCCAACGTCCTGACTTTC. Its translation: CSGGAAGANVLTF. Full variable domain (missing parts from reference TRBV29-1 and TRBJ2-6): SAVISQKPSRDICQRGTSLTIQCQVDSQVTMMFWYRQQPGQSLTLIATANQGSEATYESGFVIDKFPISRPNLTFSTLTVSNMSPEDSSIYLCSGGAAGANVLTFGAGSRLTVL.

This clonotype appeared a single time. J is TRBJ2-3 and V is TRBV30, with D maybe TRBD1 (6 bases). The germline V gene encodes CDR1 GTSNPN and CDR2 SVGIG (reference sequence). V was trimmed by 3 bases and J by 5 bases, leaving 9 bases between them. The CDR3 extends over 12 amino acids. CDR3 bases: TGTGCCTGGAGACAGGGCGGAGATACGCAGTATTTT. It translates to CAWRQGGDTQYF.

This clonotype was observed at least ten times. The CDR3: CATSDFKGTSLYNEQFF. CDR3 sequence (DNA): TGTGCCACCAGTGATTTCAAGGGGACCTCTCTGTACAATGAGCAGTTCTTC. V and J are TRBV24-1 and TRBJ2-1; D possibly uses TRBD1 or TRBD2 (5 bases each). There are 17 residues in the CDR3. V shed 1 base and J shed 4 bases, with 16 bases lying between them. The germline V gene has CDR1 KGHDR and CDR2 SFDVKD.

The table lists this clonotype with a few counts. CDR3 nucleotides: TGCGCCAGCAGCCAAGATACTGGGGCTAGCGGGAGCAGGGAGCAGTTCTTC. It codes for CASSQDTGASGSREQFF. This chain uses TRBV4-3 with TRBJ2-1, with 10 bases that match TRBD2. This CDR3 has 17 amino acids. Trimming took 0 bases from V and 10 from J; bases not matched to a gene: 12. Germline CDR1 is LGHNA and CDR2 is YSLEER.

The CDR3 nucleotides are TGCAGTGCTAGAGAGAGAGGATTGGAGACCCAGTACTTC. It codes for CSARERGLETQYF. V is TRBV20-1 and J is TRBJ2-5; D gene ambiguous. The V gene lost 0 bases and the J gene lost 5 bases, with 10 bases spanning the gap. Germline CDR1 reads DFQATT; CDR2 reads SNEGSKA (reference sequence). This CDR3 comprises 13 residues.

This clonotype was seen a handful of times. CDR3 protein: CASSEGHLGNQPQHF. DNA of the CDR3: TGTGCCAGCAGTGAGGGACACCTTGGGAATCAGCCCCAGCATTTT. V gene TRBV2 combines with J gene TRBJ1-5; weak D call: TRBD1 (6 bases). Germline assignment: CDR1 SNHLY and CDR2 FYNNEI. The CDR3 is 15 residues long. The germline V and J ends were trimmed by 3 bases and 4 bases, with 13 bases remaining between them.

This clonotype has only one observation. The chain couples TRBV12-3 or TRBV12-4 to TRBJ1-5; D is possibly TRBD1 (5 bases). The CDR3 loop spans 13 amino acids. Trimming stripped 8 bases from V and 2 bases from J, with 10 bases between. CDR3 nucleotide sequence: TGTGCCAGCGGGGACCGAGGCAATCAGCCCCAGCATTTT. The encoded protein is CASGDRGNQPQHF.

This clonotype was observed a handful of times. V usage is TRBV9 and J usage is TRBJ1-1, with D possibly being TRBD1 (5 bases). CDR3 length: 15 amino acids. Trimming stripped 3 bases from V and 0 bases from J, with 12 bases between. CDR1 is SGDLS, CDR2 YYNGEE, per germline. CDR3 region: CASSARTSMNTEAFF. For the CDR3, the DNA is TGTGCCAGCAGCGCCCGGACAAGTATGAACACTGAAGCTTTCTTT.

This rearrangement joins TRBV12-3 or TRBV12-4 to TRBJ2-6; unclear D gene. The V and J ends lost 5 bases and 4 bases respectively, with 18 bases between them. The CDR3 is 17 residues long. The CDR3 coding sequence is TGTGCCAGCAGTCCCTATCGACTCATCTACGGGGCCAACGTCCTGACTTTC. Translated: CASSPYRLIYGANVLTF.